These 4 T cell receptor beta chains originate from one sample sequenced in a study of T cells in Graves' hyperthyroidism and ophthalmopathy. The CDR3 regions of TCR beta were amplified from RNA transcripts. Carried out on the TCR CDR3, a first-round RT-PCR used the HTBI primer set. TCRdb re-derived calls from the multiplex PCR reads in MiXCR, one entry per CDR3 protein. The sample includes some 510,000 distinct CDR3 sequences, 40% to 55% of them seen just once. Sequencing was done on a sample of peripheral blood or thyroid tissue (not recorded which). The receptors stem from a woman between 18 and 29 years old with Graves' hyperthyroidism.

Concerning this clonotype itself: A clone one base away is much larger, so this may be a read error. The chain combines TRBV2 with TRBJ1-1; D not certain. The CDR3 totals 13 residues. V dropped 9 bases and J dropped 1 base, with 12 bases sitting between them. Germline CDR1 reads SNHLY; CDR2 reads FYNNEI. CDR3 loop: CASTMDQNTEAFF. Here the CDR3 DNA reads TGTGCCAGTACTATGGACCAGAACACTGAAGCTTTCTTT.

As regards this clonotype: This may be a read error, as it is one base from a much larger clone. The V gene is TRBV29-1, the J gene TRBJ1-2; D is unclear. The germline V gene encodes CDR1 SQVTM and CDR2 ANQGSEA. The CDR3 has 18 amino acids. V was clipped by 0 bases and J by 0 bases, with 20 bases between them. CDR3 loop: CSVEDRGGLGIANYGYTF. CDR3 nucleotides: TGCAGCGTTGAAGATCGCGGCGGACTGGGAATAGCTAACTATGGCTACACCTTC.

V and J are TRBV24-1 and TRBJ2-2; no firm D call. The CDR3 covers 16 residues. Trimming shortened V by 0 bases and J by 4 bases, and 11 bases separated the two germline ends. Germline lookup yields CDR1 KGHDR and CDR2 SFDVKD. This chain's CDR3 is CATSDLIGLTTGELFF. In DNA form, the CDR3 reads TGTGCCACCAGTGATTTGATTGGCCTTACCACCGGGGAGCTGTTTTTT.

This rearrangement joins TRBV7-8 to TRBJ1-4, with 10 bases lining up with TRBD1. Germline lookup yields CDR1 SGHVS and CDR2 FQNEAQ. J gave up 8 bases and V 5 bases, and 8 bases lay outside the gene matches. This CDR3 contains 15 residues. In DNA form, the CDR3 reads TGTGCCAGCAGCCCGGACAGGGGGAGATGGGAAAAACTGTTTTTT. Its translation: CASSPDRGRWEKLFF. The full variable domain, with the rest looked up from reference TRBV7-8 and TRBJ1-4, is GAGVSQSPRYKVAKRGQDVALRCDPISGHVSLFWYQQALGQGPEFLTYFQNEAQLDKSGLPSDRFFAERPEGSVSTLKIQRTQQEDSAVYLCASSPDRGRWEKLFFGSGTQLSVL.